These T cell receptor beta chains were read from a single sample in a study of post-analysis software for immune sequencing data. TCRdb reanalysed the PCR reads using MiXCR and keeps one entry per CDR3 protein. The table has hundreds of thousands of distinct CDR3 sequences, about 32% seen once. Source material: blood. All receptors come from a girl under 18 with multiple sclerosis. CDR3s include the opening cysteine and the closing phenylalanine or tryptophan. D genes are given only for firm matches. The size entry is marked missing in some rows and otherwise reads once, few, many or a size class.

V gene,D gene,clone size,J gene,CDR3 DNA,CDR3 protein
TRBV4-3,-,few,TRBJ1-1,TGCGCCAGCAGCCAAGAAAGGATCGCCGGAAACACTGAAGCTTTCTTT,CASSQERIAGNTEAFF
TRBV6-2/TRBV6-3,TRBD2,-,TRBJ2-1,TGTGCCAGCAAGGGACTAACCTACAATGAGCAGTTCTTC,CASKGLTYNEQFF
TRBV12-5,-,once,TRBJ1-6,TGTGCTAGTGCCCCGGATGGTTCTTTCGGGTCACCCCTCCACTTT,CASAPDGSFGSPLHF
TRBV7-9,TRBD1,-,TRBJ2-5,TGTGCCAGCAGCCTGGGGCCAGGGGACAGCCAAGAGACCCAGTACTTC,CASSLGPGDSQETQYF
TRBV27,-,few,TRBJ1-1,TGTGCCAGCAGTTCCGATGGAGGGTGGGGATCTGAAGCTTTCTTT,CASSSDGGWGSEAFF
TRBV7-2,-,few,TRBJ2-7,TGTGCCAGCAGCGCCAGGGATGAGCAGTACTTC,CASSARDEQYF
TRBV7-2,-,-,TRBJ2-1,TGTGCCAGCAGTCGTCGGACCGGGGGTACCTACAATGAGCAGTTCTTC,CASSRRTGGTYNEQFF
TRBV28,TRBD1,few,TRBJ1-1,TGTGCCAGCAGTTCACATGCAGGGGGAGGAACCACTGAAGCTTTCTTT,CASSSHAGGGTTEAFF
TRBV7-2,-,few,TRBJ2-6,TGTGCCAGCAGCTTTTTGGGGACTTCCCTCTCTGGGGCCAACGTCCTGACTTTC,CASSFLGTSLSGANVLTF
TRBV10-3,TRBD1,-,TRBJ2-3,TGTGCCATCAGTGATCAAATCAGACAGGGGGGCACAGATACGCAGTATTTT,CAISDQIRQGGTDTQYF
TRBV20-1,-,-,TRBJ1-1,TGCAGTGCTGAACTTAGGGGGGCTGAAGCTTTCTTT,CSAELRGAEAFF
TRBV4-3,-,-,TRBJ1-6,TGCGCCAGCAGCCAAGATGCCGGGGGTTCACCCCTCCACTTT,CASSQDAGGSPLHF
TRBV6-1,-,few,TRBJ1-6,TGTGCCAGCAGTGAAGCGAGGGGTTCACCCCTCCACTTT,CASSEARGSPLHF
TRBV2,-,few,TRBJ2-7,TGTGCCAGCCTGGAGCGATCGGCATTCTACGAGCAGTACTTC,CASLERSAFYEQYF
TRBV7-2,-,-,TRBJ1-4,TGTGCCAGCAGCTCGGGACATGGAGGAAAACTGTTTTTT,CASSSGHGGKLFF
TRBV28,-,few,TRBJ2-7,TGTGCCAGCAGTTTAATTGGGACGTACTACGAGCAGTACTTC,CASSLIGTYYEQYF
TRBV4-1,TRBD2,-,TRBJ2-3,TGCGCCAGCAGCCCTCGGGCTAGCGGGGCAAATACGCAGTATTTT,CASSPRASGANTQYF
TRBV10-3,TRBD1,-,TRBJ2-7,TGTGCCACGACTGAATTCCGGGACAGCAGGTGCGAGCAGTACTTC,CATTEFRDSRCEQYF
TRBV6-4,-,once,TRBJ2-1,TGTGCCCGCCGGAGCGTCAACAATGAGCAGTTCTTC,CARRSVNNEQFF
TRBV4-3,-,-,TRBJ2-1,TGCGCCAGCAGCCAAGTCTCGGGCAATGCCTACAATGAGCAGTTCTTC,CASSQVSGNAYNEQFF
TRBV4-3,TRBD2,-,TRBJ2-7,TGCGCCAGCAGCCAAGAGCTCGGACTAGCGGGAGCCGAGCAGTACTTC,CASSQELGLAGAEQYF
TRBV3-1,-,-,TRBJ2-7,TGTGCCAGCAGCCAGAGTACAGATCAGTACTTC,CASSQSTDQYF
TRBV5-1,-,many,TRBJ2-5,TGCGCCAGCAGCTTGGTGGGCTTCCAAGAGACCCAGTACTTC,CASSLVGFQETQYF
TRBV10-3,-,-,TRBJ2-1,TGTGCCATCGGTGACTACATTCGAGGGATTCTTTACAATGAGCAGTTCTTC,CAIGDYIRGILYNEQFF
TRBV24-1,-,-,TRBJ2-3,TGTGCCACCAGTGCGGGGCGAGCAGTCACAGATACGCAGTATTTT,CATSAGRAVTDTQYF
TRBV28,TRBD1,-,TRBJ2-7,TGTCCGCACTCCCGGGACAGGGAAAACGAGCAGTACTTC,CPHSRDRENEQYF
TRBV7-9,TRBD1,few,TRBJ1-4,TGTGCCAGCAGCTTAGTTCTGGACAGGCGCACAACTAATGAAAAACTGTTTTTT,CASSLVLDRRTTNEKLFF
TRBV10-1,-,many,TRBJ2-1,TGCGCCAGCAGTTCAGCCGGGGGACAGTACAATGAGCAGTTCTTC,CASSSAGGQYNEQFF
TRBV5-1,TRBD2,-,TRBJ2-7,TGCGCCAGCAGCTTTGAGACTAGCGCCCACGAGCAGTACTTC,CASSFETSAHEQYF
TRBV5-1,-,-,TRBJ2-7,TGCGCCAGCAGCTTGGCCGCACCCCTAAGAGGCGAGCAGTACTTC,CASSLAAPLRGEQYF
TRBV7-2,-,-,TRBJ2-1,TGTGCCAGCGCGCCGGGTCGTTACAATGAGCAGTTCTTC,CASAPGRYNEQFF
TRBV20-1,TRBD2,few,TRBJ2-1,TGCAGTGCCGGGAGGGCGGGTCCTGAGCAGTTCTTC,CSAGRAGPEQFF
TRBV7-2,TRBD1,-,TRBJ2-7,TGTGCCAGCAGCTTAAATGACAGGGCAGCCGCCTACGAGCAGTACTTC,CASSLNDRAAAYEQYF
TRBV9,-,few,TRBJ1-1,TGTGCCAGCAGCTCTCAGGGCATGAACACTGAAGCTTTCTTT,CASSSQGMNTEAFF
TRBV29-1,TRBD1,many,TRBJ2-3,TGCAGCGTTGCCCGACAGGGGCCCTACACAGATACGCAGTATTTT,CSVARQGPYTDTQYF
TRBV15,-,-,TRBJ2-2,TGTGCCACCAGCAGAGTGGGGAATCGAGCCACCGGGGAGCTGTTTTTT,CATSRVGNRATGELFF
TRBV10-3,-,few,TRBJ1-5,TGTGCCATCAGTGAGGACGGGGGCGTGGGTCAGCCCCAGCATTTT,CAISEDGGVGQPQHF
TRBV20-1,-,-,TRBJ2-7,TGCAGTGCTAGACCAAGGGACATATTTGAACCCTACGAGCAGTACTTC,CSARPRDIFEPYEQYF
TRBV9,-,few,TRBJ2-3,TGTGCCAGCAGCGTAGACGTCGGCGGACCAGATACGCAGTATTTT,CASSVDVGGPDTQYF
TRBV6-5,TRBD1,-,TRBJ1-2,TGTGCCAGCACCCACCTCCCCAGGGGGCGGGCCCAAGGCTACACCTTC,CASTHLPRGRAQGYTF
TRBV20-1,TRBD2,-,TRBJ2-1,TGCAGTGCTCCACGGACTAGCGGGAGGGCTGGCAATGAGCAGTTCTTC,CSAPRTSGRAGNEQFF
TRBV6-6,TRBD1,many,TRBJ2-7,TGTGCCAGCAGTTACTCGATGGACAGGTACGAGCAGTACTTC,CASSYSMDRYEQYF
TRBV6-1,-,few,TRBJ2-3,TGTGCCAGCAGCAGACTTCCTTGGCCCAAACTCACAGATACGCAGTATTTT,CASSRLPWPKLTDTQYF
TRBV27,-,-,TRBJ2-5,TGTGCCAGCACTAGAGGGGGCGCGGGGGAGACCCAGTACTTC,CASTRGGAGETQYF
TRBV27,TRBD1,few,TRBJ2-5,TGTGCCAGCAGTCCCCCGGACAGGGCCCAAGAGACCCAGTACTTC,CASSPPDRAQETQYF
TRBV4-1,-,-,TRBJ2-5,TGCGCCAGCAGCCAAGTGGGGTCGGGGCGGCAAGAGACCCAGTACTTC,CASSQVGSGRQETQYF
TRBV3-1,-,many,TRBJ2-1,TGTGCCAGCAGCCAAGACCAAGACAATGAGCAGTTCTTC,CASSQDQDNEQFF
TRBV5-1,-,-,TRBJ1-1,TGCGCCAGCAGCTTTGACAATGAAGCTTTCTTT,CASSFDNEAFF
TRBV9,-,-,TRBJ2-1,TGTGCCAGCAGTTCCTCCAGTGAGCAGTTCTTC,CASSSSSEQFF
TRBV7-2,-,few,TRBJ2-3,TGTGCCAGCAAGAGGGGGGAGTCGACAGATACGCAGTATTTT,CASKRGESTDTQYF
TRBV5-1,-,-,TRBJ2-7,TGCGCCAGCGCCGTCGGGGAAAGGTACGAGCAGTACTTC,CASAVGERYEQYF